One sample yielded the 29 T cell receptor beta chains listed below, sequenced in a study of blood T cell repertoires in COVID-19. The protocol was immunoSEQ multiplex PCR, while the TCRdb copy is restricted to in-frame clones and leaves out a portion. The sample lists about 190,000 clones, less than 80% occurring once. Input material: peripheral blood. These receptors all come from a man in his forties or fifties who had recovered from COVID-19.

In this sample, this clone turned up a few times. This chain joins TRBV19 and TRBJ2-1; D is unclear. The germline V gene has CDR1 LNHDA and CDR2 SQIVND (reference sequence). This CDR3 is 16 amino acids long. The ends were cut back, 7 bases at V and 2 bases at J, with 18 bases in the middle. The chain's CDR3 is CASTSSLAFAYNEQFF. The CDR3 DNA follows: TGTGCCAGTACCTCTAGTCTGGCTTTTGCCTACAATGAGCAGTTCTTC.

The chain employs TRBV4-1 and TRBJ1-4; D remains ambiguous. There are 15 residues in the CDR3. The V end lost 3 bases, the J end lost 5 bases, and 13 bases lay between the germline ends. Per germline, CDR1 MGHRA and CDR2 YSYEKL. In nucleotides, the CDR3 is TGCGCCAGCAGCCATAGACTCGAGGGCAATGAAAAACTGTTTTTT. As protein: CASSHRLEGNEKLFF.

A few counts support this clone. CDR3 nucleotides: TGTGCCAGCAGTGTCCAGACCGGGATCAATCAGCCCCAGCATTTT. It translates to CASSVQTGINQPQHF. The chain uses TRBV2 and TRBJ1-5; D is undetermined. With 4 bases removed from V and 3 bases from J, the gap between germline ends came to 13 bases. From germline, CDR1 is SNHLY and CDR2 FYNNEI. The CDR3 covers 15 residues.

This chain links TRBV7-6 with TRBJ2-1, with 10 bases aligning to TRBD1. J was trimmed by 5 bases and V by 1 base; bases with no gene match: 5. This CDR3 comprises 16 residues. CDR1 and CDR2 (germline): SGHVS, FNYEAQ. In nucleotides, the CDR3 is TGTGCCAGCAGCTTAGGGACAGGGGGGACCCACAATGAGCAGTTCTTC. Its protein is CASSLGTGGTHNEQFF.

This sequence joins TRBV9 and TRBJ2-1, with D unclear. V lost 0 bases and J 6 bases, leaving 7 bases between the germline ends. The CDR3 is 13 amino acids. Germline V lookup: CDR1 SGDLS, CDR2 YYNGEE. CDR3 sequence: CASSVVTSNEQFF. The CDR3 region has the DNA TGTGCCAGCAGCGTAGTAACTTCCAATGAGCAGTTCTTC.

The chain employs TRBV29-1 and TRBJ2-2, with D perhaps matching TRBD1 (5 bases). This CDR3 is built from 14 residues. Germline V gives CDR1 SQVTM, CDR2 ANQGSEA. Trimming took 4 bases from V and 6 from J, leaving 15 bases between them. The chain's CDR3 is CSVVGIGAPGELFF. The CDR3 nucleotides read TGCAGCGTTGTAGGGATAGGGGCCCCCGGGGAGCTGTTTTTT.

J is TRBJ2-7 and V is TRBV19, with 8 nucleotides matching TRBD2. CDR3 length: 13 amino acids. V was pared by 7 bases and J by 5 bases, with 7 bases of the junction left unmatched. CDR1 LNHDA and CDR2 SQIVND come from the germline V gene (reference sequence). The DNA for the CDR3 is TGTGCCAGTACGCAGCGGGAGCACGACGAGCAGTACTTC. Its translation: CASTQREHDEQYF.

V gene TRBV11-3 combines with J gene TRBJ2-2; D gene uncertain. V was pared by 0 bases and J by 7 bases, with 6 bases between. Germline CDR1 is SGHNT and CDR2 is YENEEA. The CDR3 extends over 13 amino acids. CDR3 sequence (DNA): TGTGCCAGCAGCTTAGATTCGCGCGGGGAGCTGTTTTTT. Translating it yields CASSLDSRGELFF.

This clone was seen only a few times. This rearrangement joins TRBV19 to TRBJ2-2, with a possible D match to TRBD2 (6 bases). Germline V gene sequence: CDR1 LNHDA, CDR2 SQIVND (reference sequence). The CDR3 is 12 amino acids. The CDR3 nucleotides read TGTGCTACTAGCTCCTACACCGGGGAGCTGTTTTTT. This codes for CATSSYTGELFF.

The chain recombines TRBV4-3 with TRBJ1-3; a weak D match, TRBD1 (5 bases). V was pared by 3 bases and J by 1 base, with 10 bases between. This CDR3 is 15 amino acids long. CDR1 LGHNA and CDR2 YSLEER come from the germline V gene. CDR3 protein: CASSQGRVSGNTIYF. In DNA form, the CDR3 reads TGCGCCAGCAGCCAGGGCAGGGTTTCTGGAAACACCATATATTTT.

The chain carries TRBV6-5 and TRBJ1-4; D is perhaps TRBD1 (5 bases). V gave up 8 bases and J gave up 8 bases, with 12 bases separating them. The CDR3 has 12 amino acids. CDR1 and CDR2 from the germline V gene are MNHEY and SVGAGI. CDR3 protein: CASGGTEEKLFF. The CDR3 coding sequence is TGTGCCAGCGGAGGGACGGAGGAAAAACTGTTTTTT.

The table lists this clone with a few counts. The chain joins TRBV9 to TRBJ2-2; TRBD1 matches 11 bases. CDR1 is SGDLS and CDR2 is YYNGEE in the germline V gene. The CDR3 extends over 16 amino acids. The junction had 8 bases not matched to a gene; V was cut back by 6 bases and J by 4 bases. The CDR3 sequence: CASTPVGTGGTGELFF. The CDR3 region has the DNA TGTGCCAGCACCCCTGTGGGGACAGGGGGCACCGGGGAGCTGTTTTTT.

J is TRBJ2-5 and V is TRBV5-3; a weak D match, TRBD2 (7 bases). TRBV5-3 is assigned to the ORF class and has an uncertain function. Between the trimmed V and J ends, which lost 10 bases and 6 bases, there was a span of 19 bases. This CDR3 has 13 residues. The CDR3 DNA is TGTGCCCACATCAGGAGGGGGGGAAAGACCCAGTACTTC. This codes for CAHIRRGGKTQYF.

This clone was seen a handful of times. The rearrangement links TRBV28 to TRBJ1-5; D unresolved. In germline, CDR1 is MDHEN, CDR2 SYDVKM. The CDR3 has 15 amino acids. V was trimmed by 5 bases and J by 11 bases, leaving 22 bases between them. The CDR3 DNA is TGTGCCAGCAGTCCGACAAGACTGAACCTCGGGGCCCAGCATTTT. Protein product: CASSPTRLNLGAQHF. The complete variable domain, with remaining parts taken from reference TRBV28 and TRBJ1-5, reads DVKVTQSSRYLVKRTGEKVFLECVQDMDHENMFWYRQDPGLGLRLIYFSYDVKMKEKGDIPEGYSVSREKKERFSLILESASTNQTSMYLCASSPTRLNLGAQHFGDGTRLSIL.

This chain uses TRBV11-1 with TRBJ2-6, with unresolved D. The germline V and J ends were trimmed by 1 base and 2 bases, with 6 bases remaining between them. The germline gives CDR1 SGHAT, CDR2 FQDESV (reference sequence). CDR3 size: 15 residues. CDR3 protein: CASSLGPAGANVLTF. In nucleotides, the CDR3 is TGTGCCAGCAGCTTAGGTCCAGCTGGGGCCAACGTCCTGACTTTC.

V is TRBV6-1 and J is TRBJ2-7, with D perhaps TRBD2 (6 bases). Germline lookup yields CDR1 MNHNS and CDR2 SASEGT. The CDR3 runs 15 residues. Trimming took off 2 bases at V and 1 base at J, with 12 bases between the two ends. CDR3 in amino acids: CASSERAGPSYEQYF. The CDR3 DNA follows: TGTGCCAGCAGTGAACGAGCGGGCCCTTCCTACGAGCAGTACTTC.

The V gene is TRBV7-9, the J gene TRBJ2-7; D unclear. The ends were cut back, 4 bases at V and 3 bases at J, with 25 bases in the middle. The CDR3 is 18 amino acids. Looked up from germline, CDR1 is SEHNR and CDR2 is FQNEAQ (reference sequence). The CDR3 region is CASSSQPKAPRWVYEQYF. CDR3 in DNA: TGTGCCAGCAGCTCACAGCCTAAGGCCCCCCGTTGGGTCTACGAGCAGTACTTC.

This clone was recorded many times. In DNA, the CDR3 is TGTGCCAGCAGCCAACCGGGACACCAACATGAAGCTTTCTTT. It codes for CASSQPGHQHEAFF. V gene TRBV3-1 (or the pseudogene TRBV3-2) combines with J gene TRBJ1-1; tentative D call: TRBD1 (6 bases). The germline gives CDR1 LGHDT, CDR2 YNNKEL (reference sequence). The V end lost 2 bases, the J end lost 7 bases, and 14 bases lay between the germline ends. The CDR3 is 14 residues long.

The CDR3 here is CASSSTRAVSSYEQYF. The CDR3 coding sequence is TGTGCCAGCAGCTCCACCCGAGCGGTGAGCTCCTACGAGCAGTACTTC. This chain links TRBV7-9 with TRBJ2-7; TRBD2 is a possible D gene (5 bases). CDR3 length: 16 residues. Germline loops: CDR1 SEHNR, CDR2 FQNEAQ (reference sequence). Trimming took off 4 bases at V and 0 bases at J, with 16 bases between the two ends.

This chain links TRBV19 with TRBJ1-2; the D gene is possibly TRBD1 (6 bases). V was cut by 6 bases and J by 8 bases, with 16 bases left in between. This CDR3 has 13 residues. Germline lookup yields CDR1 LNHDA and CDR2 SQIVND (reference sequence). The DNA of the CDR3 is TGTGCCAGTAGCGGACAGATATTCTCGGGCTACACCTTC. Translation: CASSGQIFSGYTF. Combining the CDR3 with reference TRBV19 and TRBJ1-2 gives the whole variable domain DGGITQSPKYLFRKEGQNVTLSCEQNLNHDAMYWYRQDPGQGLRLIYYSQIVNDFQKGDIAEGYSVSREKKESFPLTVTSAQKNPTAFYLCASSGQIFSGYTFGSGTRLTVV.

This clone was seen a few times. CDR3 bases: TGTGCCAGCAGCTTGGGGCCCCGGGAGCACGAGCAGTACTTC. It specifies CASSLGPREHEQYF. The chain couples TRBV5-4 to TRBJ2-7, with D possibly being TRBD2 (6 bases). Germline V CDR1 and CDR2: SGHNT, YYREEE (reference sequence). This CDR3 has 14 amino acids. The V end was cut by 0 bases, the J end by 5 bases, with 12 bases between.

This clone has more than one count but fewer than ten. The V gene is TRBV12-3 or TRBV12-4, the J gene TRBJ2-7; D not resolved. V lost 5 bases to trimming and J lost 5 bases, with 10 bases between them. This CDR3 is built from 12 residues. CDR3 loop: CASSLPFDEQYF. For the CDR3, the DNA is TGTGCCAGCAGTCTCCCCTTTGACGAGCAGTACTTC.

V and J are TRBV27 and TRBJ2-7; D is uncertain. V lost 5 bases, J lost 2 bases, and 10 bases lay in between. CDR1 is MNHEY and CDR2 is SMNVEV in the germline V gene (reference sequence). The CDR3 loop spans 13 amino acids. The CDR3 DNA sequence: TGTGCCAGCAGTCGTCGGTCGACCTACGAGCAGTACTTC. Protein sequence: CASSRRSTYEQYF.

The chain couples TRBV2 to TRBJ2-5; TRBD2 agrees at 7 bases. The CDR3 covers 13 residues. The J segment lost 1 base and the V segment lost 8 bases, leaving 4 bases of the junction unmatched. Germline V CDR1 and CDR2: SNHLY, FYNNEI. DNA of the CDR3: TGTGCCAGCGGCCGGGGGGTCCAAGAGACCCAGTACTTC. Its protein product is CASGRGVQETQYF.

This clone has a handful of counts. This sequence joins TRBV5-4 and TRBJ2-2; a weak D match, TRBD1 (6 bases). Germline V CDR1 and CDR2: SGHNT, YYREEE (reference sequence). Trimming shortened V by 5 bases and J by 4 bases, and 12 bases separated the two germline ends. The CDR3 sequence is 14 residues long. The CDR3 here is CASRLLGGTGELFF. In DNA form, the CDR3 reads TGTGCCAGCAGGTTACTAGGGGGCACCGGGGAGCTGTTTTTT.

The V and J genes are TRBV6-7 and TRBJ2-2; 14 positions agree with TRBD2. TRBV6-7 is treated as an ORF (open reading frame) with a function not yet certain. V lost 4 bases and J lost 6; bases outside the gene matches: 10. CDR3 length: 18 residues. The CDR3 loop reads CASSLSGLAGVSSGELFF. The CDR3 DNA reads TGTGCCAGCAGTTTATCGGGACTAGCGGGAGTAAGTTCCGGGGAGCTGTTTTTT.

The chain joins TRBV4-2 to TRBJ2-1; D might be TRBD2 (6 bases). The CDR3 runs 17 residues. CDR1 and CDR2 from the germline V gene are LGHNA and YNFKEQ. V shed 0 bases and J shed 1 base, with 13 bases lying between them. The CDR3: CASSQDRPGASYNEQFF. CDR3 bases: TGTGCCAGCAGCCAAGATAGGCCGGGAGCGTCCTACAATGAGCAGTTCTTC.

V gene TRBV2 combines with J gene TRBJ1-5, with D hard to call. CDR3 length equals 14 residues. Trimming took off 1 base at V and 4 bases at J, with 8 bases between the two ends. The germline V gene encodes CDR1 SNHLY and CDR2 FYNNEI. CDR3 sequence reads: CASSEGGPNQPQHF. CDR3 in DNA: TGTGCCAGCAGTGAAGGCGGCCCGAATCAGCCCCAGCATTTT.

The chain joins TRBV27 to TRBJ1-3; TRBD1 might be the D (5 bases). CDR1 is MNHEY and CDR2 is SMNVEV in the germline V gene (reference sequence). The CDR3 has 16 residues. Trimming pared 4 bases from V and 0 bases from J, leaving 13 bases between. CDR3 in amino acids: CASSSLGADSGNTIYF. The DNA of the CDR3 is TGTGCCAGCAGTTCCCTTGGGGCGGACTCTGGAAACACCATATATTTT.